This T cell receptor (beta chain) stems from a study of T-cell memory formation after mild COVID-19. Across the whole study: TCR clusters were largely donor specific. Whole-study findings and limits: Pre-infection memory held some responding clones, suggesting pre-existing cross-reactive T cells responded. Contracting clones from day 15 to 85 showed balanced CD4/CD8; later expanders favored CD4+.

Germline assignment: CDR1 SSHAT and CDR2 FNYEAQ (reference sequence). The CDR3 length is 16 residues. The germline V and J ends were trimmed by 5 bases and 2 bases, with 18 bases remaining between them. TCR alpha and TCR beta cDNA libraries carrying sample barcodes and UMIs were produced by 5'RACE using constant-segment primers. TCRdb reanalysed the 5' RACE reads using MiXCR and keeps one entry per CDR3 protein. This table has 250,000 to 300,000 distinct CDR3 sequences, about 20% appearing once. Regarding this clonotype: Its target is not known.

The chain carries TRBV7-7 and TRBJ2-5, with D perhaps given as TRBD1 or TRBD2 (6 bases each). This clonotype was sampled from a man aged 18 to 30 who had mild COVID-19 (a few samples of this study predate the infection). Cell type and time point are not known. Sequencing was performed on PBMCs or a T cell subset sorted from them (not recorded which). The DNA for the CDR3 is TGTGCCAGCAGCGGCCGGATTGGGGGGCAACAAGAGACCCAGTACTTC. This sequence encodes CASSGRIGGQQETQYF. The variable domain in full, completed from reference TRBV7-7 and TRBJ2-5, reads GAGVSQSPRYKVTKRGQDVTLRCDPISSHATLYWYQQALGQGPEFLTYFNYEAQPDKSGLPSDRFSAERPEGSISTLTIQRTEQRDSAMYRCASSGRIGGQQETQYFGPGTRLLVL.